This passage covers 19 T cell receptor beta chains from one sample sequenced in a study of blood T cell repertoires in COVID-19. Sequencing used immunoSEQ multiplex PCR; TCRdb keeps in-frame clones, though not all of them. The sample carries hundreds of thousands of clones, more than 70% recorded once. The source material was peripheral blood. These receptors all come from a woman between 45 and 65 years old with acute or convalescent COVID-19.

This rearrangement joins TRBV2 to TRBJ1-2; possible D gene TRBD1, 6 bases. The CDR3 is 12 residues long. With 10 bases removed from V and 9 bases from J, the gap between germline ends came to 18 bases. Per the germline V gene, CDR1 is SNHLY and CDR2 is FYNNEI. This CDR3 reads CAISLDRTSYTF. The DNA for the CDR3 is TGTGCCATCTCGCTAGACAGGACGAGCTACACCTTC.

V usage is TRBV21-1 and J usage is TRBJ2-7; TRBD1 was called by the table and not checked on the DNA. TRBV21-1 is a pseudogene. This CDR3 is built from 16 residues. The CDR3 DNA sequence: TGTGCCAGCAGCAAAGAGGGGGCTATACCACACTACGAGCAGTACTTC. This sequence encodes CASSKEGAIPHYEQYF.

CDR3 sequence: CASSLGRGSPLHF. In DNA, the CDR3 is TGCGCCAGCAGCTTGGGGAGGGGCTCACCCCTCCACTTT. The chain is built from TRBV5-1 and TRBJ1-6, with D perhaps matching TRBD1 (5 bases). The CDR3 has 13 residues. Between the trimmed V and J ends, which lost 0 bases and 10 bases, there was a span of 8 bases. CDR1 and CDR2 (germline): SGHRS, YFSETQ.

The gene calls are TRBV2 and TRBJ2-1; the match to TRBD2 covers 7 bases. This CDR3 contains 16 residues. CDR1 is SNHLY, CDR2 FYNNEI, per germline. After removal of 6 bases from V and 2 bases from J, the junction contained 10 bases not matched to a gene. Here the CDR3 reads CASRVPLAEAYNEQFF. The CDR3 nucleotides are TGTGCCAGCAGAGTTCCTCTAGCGGAGGCCTACAATGAGCAGTTCTTC.

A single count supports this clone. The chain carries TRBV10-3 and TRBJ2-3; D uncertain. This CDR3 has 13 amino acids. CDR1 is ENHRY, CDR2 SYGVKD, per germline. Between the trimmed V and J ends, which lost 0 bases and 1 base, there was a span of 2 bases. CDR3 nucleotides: TGTGCCATCAGTGAGTCCGGCACAGATACGCAGTATTTT. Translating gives CAISESGTDTQYF.

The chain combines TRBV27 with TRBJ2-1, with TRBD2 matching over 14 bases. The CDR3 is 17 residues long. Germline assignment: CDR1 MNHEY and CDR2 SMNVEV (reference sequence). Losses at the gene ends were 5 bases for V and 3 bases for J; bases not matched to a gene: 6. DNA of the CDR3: TGTGCCAGCAGTCCAGGGACTAGCGGGAGCGGCTACAATGAGCAGTTCTTC. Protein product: CASSPGTSGSGYNEQFF.

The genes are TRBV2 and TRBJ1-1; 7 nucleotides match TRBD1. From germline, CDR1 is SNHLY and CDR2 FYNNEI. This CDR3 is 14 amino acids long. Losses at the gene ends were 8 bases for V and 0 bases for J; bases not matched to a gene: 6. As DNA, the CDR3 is TGTGCCAGCGGTCGACAGGGCGTGAACACTGAAGCTTTCTTT. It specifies CASGRQGVNTEAFF.

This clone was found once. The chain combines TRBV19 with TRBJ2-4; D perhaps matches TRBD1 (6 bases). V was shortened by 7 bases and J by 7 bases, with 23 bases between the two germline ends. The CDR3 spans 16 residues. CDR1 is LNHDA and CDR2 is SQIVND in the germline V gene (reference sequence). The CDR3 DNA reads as TGTGCCAGTAACCCGCTTGGGGGCCAGCAGGGGAACATTCAGTACTTC. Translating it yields CASNPLGGQQGNIQYF.

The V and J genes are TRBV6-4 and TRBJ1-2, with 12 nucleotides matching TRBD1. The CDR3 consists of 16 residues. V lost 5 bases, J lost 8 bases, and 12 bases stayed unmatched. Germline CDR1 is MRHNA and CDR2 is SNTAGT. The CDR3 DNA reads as TGTGCCAGCAGTAAAAGTCCGGGACAGGGGGCCGGGGGCTACACCTTC. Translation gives CASSKSPGQGAGGYTF.

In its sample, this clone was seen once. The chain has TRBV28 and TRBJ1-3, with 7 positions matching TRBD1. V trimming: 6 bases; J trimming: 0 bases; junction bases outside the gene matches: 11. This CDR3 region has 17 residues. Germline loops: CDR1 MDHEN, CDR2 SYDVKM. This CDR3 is CASSQIYRGLSGNTIYF. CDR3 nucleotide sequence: TGTGCCAGCAGCCAAATTTACAGGGGACTCTCTGGAAACACCATATATTTT.

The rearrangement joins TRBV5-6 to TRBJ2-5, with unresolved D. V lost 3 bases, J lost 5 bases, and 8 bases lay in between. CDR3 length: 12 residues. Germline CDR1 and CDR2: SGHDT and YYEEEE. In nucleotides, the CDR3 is TGTGCCAGCAGCTCTAGTGTCGAGACCCAGTACTTC. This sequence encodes CASSSSVETQYF. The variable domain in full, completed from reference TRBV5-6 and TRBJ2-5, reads DAGVTQSPTHLIKTRGQQVTLRCSPKSGHDTVSWYQQALGQGPQFIFQYYEEEERQRGNFPDRFSGHQFPNYSSELNVNALLLGDSALYLCASSSSVETQYFGPGTRLLVL.

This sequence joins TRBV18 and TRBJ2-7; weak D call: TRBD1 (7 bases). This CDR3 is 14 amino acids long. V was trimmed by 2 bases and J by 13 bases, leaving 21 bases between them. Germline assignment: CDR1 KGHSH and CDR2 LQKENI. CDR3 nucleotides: TGTGCCAGCTCACCATACTTTGGACTGCGGGACAGCTACTTC. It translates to CASSPYFGLRDSYF.

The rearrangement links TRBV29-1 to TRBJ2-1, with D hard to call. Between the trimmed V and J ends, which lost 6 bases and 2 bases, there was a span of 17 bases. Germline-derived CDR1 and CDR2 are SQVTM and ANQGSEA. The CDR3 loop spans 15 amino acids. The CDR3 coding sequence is TGCAGCGTCGACAACGATGGCAAGCCCTACAATGAGCAGTTCTTC. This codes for CSVDNDGKPYNEQFF.

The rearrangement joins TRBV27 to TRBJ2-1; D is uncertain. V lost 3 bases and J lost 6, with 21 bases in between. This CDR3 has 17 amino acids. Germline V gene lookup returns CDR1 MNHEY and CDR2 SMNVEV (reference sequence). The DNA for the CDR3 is TGTGCCAGCAGTTTCCTATATACAGCAGGAACACTCAATGAGCAGTTCTTC. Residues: CASSFLYTAGTLNEQFF.

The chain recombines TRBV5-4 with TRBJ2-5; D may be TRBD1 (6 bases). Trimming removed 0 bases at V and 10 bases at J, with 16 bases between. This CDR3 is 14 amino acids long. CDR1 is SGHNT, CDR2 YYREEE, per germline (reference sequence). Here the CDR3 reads CASSLGTAKRIQYF. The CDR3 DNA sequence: TGTGCCAGCAGCTTGGGGACAGCCAAGAGGATCCAGTACTTC. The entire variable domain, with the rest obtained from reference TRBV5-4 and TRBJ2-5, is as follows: ETGVTQSPTHLIKTRGQQVTLRCSSQSGHNTVSWYQQALGQGPQFIFQYYREEENGRGNFPPRFSGLQFPNYSSELNVNALELDDSALYLCASSLGTAKRIQYFGPGTRLLVL.

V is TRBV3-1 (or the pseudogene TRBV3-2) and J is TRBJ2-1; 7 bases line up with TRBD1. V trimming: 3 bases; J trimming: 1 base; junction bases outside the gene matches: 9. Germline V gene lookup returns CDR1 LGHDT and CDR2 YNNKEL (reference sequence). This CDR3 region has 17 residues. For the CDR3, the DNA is TGTGCCAGCAGCCAGGCCACAGGGGCCCGTTCCTACAATGAGCAGTTCTTC. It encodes CASSQATGARSYNEQFF.

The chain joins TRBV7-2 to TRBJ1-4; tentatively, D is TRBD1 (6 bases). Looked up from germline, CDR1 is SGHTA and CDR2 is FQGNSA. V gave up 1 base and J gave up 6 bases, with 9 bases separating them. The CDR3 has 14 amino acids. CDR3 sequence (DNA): TGTGCCAGCAGCTTAGTGGCAGGGGATGAAAAACTGTTTTTT. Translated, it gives CASSLVAGDEKLFF.

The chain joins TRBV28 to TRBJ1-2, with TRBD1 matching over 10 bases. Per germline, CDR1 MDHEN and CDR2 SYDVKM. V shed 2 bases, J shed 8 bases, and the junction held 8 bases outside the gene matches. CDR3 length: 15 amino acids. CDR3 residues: CASSLRDRGFGGYTF. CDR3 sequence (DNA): TGTGCCAGCAGTTTAAGGGACAGGGGCTTCGGCGGCTACACCTTC.

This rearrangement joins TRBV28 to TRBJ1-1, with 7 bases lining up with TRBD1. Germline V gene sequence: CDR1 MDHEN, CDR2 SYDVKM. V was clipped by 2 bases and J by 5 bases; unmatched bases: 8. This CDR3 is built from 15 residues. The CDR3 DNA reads TGTGCCAGCAGTTTACTTGGACAGGTGGGGACTGAAGCTTTCTTT. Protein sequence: CASSLLGQVGTEAFF.